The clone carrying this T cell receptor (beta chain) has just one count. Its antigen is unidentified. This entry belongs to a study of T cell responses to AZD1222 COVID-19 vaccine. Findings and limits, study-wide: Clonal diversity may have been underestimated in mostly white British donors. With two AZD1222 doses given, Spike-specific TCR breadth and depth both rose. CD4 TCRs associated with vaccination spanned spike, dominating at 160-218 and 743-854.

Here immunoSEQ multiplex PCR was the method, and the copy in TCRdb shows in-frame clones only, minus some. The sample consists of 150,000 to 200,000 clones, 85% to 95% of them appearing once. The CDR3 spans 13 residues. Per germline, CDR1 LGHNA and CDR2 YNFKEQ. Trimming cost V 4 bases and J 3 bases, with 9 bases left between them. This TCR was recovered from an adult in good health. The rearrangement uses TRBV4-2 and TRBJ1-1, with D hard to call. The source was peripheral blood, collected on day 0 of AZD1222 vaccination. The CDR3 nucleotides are TGTGCCAGCAGCCTACCCTCTTACACTGAAGCTTTCTTT. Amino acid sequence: CASSLPSYTEAFF.